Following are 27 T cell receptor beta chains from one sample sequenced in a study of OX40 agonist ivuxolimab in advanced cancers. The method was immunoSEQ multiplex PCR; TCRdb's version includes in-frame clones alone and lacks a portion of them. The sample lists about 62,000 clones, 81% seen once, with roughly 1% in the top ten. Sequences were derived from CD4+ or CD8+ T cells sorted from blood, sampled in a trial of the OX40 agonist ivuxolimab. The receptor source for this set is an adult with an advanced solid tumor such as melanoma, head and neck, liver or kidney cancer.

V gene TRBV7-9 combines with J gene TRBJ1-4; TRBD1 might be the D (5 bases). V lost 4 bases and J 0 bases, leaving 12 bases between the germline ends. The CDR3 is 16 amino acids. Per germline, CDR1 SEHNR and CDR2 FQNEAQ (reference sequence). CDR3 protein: CASSSFGGTTNEKLFF. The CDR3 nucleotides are TGTGCCAGCAGCTCATTCGGGGGTACAACTAATGAAAAACTGTTTTTT.

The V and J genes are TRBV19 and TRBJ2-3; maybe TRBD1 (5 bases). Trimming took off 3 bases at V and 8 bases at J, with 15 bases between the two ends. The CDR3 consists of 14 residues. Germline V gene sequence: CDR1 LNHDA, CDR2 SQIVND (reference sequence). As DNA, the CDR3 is TGTGCCAGTAGTATGGAAGGGGCCCCGGGTACGCAGTATTTT. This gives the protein CASSMEGAPGTQYF.

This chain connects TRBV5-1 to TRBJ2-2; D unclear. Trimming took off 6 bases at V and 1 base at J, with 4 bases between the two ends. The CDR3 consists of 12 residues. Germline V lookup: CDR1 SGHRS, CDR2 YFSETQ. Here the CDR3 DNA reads TGCGCCAGCACTCAGAACACCGGGGAGCTGTTTTTT. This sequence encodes CASTQNTGELFF.

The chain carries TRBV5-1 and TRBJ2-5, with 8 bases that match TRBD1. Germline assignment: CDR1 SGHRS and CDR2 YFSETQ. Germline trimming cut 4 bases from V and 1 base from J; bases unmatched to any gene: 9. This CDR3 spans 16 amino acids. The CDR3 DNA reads TGCGCCAGCAGCGTATCCGGGACAGGCCTCCAAGAGACCCAGTACTTC. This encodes CASSVSGTGLQETQYF.

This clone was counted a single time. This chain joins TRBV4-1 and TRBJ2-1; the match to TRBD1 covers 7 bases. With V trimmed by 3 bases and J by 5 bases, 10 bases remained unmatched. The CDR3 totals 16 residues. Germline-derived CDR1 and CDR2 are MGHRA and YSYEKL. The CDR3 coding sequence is TGCGCCAGCAGCCAGGGGCCGGGACAGCCAAACAATGAGCAGTTCTTC. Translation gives CASSQGPGQPNNEQFF.

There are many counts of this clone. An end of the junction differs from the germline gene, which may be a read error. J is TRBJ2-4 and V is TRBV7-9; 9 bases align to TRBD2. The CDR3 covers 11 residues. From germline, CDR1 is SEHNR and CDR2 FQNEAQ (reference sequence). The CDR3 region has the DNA TGTGCCAGCAGCCCCAGCGGGGGGCTATTCTTC. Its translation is CASSPSGGLFF.

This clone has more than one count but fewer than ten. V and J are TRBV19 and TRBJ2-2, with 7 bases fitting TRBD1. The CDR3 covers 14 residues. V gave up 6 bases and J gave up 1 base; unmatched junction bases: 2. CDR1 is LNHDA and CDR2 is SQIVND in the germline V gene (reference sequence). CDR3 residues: CASRTGLNTGELFF. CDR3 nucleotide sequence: TGTGCCAGTAGGACAGGGTTGAACACCGGGGAGCTGTTTTTT. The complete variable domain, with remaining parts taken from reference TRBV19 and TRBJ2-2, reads DGGITQSPKYLFRKEGQNVTLSCEQNLNHDAMYWYRQDPGQGLRLIYYSQIVNDFQKGDIAEGYSVSREKKESFPLTVTSAQKNPTAFYLCASRTGLNTGELFFGEGSRLTVL.

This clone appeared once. CDR3 sequence (DNA): TGTGCCAGCTCACCGGACCCCGGAGGGCAAGAGACCCAGTACTTC. Its translation: CASSPDPGGQETQYF. The rearrangement links TRBV18 to TRBJ2-5, with a tentative D call TRBD2 (6 bases). The CDR3 is 15 residues long. Germline V gene data show CDR1 as KGHSH and CDR2 as LQKENI. V was clipped by 3 bases and J by 2 bases, with 13 bases between them. Full variable domain (remainder filled in from reference TRBV18 and TRBJ2-5): NAGVMQNPRHLVRRRGQEARLRCSPMKGHSHVYWYRQLPEEGLKFMVYLQKENIIDESGMPKERFSAEFPKEGPSILRIQQVVRGDSAAYFCASSPDPGGQETQYFGPGTRLLVL.

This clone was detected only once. In DNA form, the CDR3 reads TGTGCCAGCAGCCAAGCTATTGGCTATGGCTACACCTTC. Protein: CASSQAIGYGYTF. The chain uses TRBV14 and TRBJ1-2, with D hard to call. This CDR3 comprises 13 residues. In germline, CDR1 is SGHDN, CDR2 FVKESK. V lost 1 base to trimming and J lost 4 bases, with 7 bases between them.

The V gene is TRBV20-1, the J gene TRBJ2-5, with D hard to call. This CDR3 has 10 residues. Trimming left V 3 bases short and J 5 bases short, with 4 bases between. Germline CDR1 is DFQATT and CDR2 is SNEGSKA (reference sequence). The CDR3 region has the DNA TGCAGTGCTAGGAGGGAGACCCAGTACTTC. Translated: CSARRETQYF.

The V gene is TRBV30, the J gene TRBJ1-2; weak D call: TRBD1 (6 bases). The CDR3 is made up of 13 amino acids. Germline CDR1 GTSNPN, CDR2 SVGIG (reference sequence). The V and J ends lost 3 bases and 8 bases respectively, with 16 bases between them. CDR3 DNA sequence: TGTGCCTGGAGGGCCGGGACCGGGACAGGCTACACCTTC. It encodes CAWRAGTGTGYTF.

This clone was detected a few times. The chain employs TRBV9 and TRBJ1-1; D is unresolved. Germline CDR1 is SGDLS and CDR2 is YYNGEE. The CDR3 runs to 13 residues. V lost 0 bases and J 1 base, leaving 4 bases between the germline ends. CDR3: CASSVDENTEAFF. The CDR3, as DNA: TGTGCCAGCAGCGTAGATGAGAACACTGAAGCTTTCTTT.

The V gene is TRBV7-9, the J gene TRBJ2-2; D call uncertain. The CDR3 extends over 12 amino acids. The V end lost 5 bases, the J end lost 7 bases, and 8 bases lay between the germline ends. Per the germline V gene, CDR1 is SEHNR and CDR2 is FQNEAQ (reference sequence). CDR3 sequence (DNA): TGTGCCAGCAGCCGGGTGGACGGGGAGCTGTTTTTT. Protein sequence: CASSRVDGELFF. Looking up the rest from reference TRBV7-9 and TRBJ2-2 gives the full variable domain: DTGVSQNPRHKITKRGQNVTFRCDPISEHNRLYWYRQTLGQGPEFLTYFQNEAQLEKSRLLSDRFSAERPKGSFSTLEIQRTEQGDSAMYLCASSRVDGELFFGEGSRLTVL.

CDR3 sequence (DNA): TGTGCCACCAGCAGGGCAGGACAGGGGGCAACTGAAGCTTTCTTT. Translating gives CATSRAGQGATEAFF. The chain has TRBV15 and TRBJ1-1, with 11 bases aligning to TRBD1. The germline CDR1 and CDR2 sequences are LNHNV and YYDKDF (reference sequence). The ends lost 3 bases at V and 5 bases at J; junction bases unmatched: 5. CDR3 size: 15 residues.

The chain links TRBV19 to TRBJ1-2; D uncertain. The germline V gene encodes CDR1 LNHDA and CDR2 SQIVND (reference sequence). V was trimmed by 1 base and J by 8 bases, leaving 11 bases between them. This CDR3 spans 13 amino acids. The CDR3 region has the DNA TGTGCCAGTAGTATAGCACCGACGGGCGGCTACACCTTC. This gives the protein CASSIAPTGGYTF.

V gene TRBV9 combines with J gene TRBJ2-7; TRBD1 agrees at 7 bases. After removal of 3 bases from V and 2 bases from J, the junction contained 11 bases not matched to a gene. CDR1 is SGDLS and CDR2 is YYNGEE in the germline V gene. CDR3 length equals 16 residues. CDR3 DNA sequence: TGTGCCAGCAGCGCGAGCTCCGGGACAGCTACCTACGAGCAGTACTTC. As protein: CASSASSGTATYEQYF.

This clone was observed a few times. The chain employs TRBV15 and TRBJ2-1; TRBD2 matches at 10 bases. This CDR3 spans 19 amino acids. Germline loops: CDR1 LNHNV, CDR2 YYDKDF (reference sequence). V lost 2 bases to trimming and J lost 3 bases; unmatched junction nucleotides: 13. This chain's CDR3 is CATSRFKTGTSVVYNEQFF. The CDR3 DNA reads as TGTGCCACCAGCAGATTTAAAACCGGGACTAGCGTCGTCTACAATGAGCAGTTCTTC.

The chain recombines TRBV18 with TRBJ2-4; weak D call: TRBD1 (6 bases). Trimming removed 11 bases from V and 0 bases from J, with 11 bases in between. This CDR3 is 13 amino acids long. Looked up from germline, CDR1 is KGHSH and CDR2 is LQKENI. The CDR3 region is CASTGLAKNIQYF. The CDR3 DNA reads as TGTGCCTCGACAGGACTAGCCAAAAACATTCAGTACTTC.

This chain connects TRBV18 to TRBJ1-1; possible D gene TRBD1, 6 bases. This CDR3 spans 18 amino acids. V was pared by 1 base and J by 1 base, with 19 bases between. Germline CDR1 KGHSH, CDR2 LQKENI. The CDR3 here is CASSPLYLVRGQNTEAFF. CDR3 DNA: TGTGCCAGCTCACCACTTTATTTGGTAAGGGGACAGAACACTGAAGCTTTCTTT.

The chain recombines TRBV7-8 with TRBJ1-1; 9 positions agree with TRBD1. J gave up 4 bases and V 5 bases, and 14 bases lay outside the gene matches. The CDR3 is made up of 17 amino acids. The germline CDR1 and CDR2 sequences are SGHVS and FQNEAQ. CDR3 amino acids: CASSPDRGLVDLTEAFF. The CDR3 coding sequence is TGTGCCAGCAGCCCAGACAGGGGGTTGGTTGATCTCACTGAAGCTTTCTTT.

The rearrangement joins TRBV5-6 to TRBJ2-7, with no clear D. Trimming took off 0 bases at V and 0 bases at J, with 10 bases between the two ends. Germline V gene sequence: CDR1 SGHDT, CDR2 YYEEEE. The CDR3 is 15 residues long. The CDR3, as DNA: TGTGCCAGCAGCTTGGTCGGGCCCGGCTCCTACGAGCAGTACTTC. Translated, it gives CASSLVGPGSYEQYF.

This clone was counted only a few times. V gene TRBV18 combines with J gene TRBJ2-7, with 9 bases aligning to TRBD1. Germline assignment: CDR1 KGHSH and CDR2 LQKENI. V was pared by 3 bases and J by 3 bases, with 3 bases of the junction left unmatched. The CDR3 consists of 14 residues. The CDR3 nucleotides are TGTGCCAGCTCACCCGGGACAGGGATCTACGAGCAGTACTTC. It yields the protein CASSPGTGIYEQYF.

CDR3 in amino acids: CASSVSGGAGNTGELFF. CDR3 DNA sequence: TGTGCCAGCAGCGTAAGCGGGGGGGCCGGGAACACCGGGGAGCTGTTTTTT. The chain joins TRBV9 to TRBJ2-2, with TRBD2 matching over 10 bases. There are 17 residues in the CDR3. Trimming removed 1 base from V and 1 base from J; junction bases left unmatched: 4. The germline V gene encodes CDR1 SGDLS and CDR2 YYNGEE. Variable domain in full (rest from reference TRBV9 and TRBJ2-2): DSGVTQTPKHLITATGQRVTLRCSPRSGDLSVYWYQQSLDQGLQFLIQYYNGEERAKGNILERFSAQQFPDLHSELNLSSLELGDSALYFCASSVSGGAGNTGELFFGEGSRLTVL.

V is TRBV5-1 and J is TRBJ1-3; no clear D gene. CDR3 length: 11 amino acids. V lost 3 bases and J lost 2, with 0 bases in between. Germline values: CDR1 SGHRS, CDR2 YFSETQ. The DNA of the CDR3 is TGCGCCAGCAGCTCTGGAAACACCATATATTTT. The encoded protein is CASSSGNTIYF.

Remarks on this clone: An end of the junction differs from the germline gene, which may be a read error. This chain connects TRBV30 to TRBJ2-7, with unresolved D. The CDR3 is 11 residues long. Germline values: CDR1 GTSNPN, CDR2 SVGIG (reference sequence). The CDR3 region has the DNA TGTGCCTGCAATCTACCGGGTCCTGAGTTCTTC. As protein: CACNLPGPEFF. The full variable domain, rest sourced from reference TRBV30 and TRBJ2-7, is SQTIHQWPATLVQPVGSPLSLECTVEGTSNPNLYWYRQAAGRGLQLLFYSVGIGQISSEVPQNLSASRPQDRQFILSSKKLLLSDSGFYLCACNLPGPEFFGPGTRLTVT.

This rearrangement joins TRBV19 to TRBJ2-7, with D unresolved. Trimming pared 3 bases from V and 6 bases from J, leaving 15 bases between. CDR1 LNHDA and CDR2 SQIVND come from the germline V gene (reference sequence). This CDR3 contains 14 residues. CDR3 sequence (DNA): TGTGCCAGTAGTATTTTACAGTCCCCTCTCGAGCAGTACTTC. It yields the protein CASSILQSPLEQYF.

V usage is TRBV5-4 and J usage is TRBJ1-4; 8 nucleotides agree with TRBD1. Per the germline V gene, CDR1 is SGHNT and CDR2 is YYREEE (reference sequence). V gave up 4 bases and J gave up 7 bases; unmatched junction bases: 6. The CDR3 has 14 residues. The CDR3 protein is CASSLGQGREKLFF. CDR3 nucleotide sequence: TGTGCCAGCAGCCTTGGACAGGGTCGTGAAAAACTGTTTTTT.